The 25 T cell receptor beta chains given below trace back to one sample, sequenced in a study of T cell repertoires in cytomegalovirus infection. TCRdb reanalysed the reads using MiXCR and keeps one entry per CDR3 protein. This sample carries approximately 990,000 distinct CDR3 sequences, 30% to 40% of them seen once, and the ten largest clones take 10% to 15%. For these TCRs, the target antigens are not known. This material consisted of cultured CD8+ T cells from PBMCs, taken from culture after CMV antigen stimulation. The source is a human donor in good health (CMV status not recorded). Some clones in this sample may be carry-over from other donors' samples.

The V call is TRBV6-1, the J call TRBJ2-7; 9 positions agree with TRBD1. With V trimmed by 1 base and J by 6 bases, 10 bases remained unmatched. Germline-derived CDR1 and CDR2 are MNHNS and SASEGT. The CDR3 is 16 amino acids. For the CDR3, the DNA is TGTGCCAGCAGTGAAGTGCCGGGACAGGGACCTGGCGAGCAGTACGTC. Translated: CASSEVPGQGPGEQYV.

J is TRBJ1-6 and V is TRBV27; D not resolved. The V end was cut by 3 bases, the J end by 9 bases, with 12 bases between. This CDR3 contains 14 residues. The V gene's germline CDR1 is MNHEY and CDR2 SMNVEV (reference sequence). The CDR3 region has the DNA TGTGCCAGCAGTTTGCAGGTCCTTGGTTCACCCCTCCACTTT. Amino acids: CASSLQVLGSPLHF.

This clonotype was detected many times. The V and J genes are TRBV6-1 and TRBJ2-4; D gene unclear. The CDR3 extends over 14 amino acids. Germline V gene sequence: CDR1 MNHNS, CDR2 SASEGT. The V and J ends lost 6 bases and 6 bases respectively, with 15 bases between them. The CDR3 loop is CASRPPGPANIQYF. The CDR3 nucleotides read TGTGCCAGCAGACCCCCCGGGCCAGCAAACATTCAGTACTTC.

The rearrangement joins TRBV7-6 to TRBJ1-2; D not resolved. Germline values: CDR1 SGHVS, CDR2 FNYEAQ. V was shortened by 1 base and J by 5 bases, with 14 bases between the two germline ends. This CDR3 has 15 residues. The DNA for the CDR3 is TGTGCCAGCAGCTTAGAGGCCGCCCGGCTGTATGGCTACACCTTC. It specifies CASSLEAARLYGYTF.

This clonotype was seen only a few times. Here the CDR3 reads CSARSKQSLSGNTIYF. The CDR3, as DNA: TGCAGTGCTAGATCCAAGCAGTCGCTCTCTGGAAACACCATATATTTT. The rearrangement uses TRBV20-1 and TRBJ1-3; D gene uncertain. V lost 2 bases and J 0 bases, leaving 14 bases between the germline ends. The CDR3 loop spans 16 amino acids. Germline CDR1 is DFQATT and CDR2 is SNEGSKA (reference sequence).

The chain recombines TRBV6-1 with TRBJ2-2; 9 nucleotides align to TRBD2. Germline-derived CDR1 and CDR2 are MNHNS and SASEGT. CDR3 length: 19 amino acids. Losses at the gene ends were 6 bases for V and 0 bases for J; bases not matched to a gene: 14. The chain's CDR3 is CASSYQGAGGLANTGELFF. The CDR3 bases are TGTGCCAGCAGCTACCAGGGAGCGGGGGGCCTCGCGAACACCGGGGAGCTGTTTTTT.

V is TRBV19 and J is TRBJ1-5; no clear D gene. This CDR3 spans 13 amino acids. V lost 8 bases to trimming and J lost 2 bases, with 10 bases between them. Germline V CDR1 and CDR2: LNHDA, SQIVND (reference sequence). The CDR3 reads CASWGYGNQPQHF. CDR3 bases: TGTGCCAGTTGGGGTTACGGCAATCAGCCCCAGCATTTT.

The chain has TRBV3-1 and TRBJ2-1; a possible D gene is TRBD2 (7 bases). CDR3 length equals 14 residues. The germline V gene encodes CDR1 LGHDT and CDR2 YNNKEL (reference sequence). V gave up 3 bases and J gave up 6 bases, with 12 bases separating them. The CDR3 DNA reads TGTGCCAGCAGCCATGCGGGGGCGGGCAATGAGCAGTTCTTC. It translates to CASSHAGAGNEQFF.

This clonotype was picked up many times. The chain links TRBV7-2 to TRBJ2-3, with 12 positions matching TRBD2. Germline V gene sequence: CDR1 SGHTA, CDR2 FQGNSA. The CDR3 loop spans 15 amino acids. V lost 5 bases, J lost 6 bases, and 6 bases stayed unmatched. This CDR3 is CASSQTSGGGDTQYF. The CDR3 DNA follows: TGTGCCAGCAGCCAGACTAGCGGGGGTGGGGATACGCAGTATTTT.

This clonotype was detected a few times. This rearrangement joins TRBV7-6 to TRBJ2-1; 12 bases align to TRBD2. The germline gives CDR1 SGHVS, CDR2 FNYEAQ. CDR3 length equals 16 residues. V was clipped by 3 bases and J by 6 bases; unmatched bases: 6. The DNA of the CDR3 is TGTGCCAGCAGCTTCCTAGCGGGGGGGCTGGGCAATGAGCAGTTCTTC. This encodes CASSFLAGGLGNEQFF.

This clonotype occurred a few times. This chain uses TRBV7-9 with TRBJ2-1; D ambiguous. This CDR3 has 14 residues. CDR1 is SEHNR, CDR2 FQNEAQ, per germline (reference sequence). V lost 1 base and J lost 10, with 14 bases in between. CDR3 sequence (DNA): TGTGCCAGCAGCTTAGAGGCAGGCGTCGGGGAGCAGTTCTTC. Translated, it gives CASSLEAGVGEQFF.

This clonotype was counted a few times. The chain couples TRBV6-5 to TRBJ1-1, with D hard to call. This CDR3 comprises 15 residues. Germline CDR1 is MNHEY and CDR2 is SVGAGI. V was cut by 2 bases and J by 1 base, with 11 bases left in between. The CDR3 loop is CASSYGPEANTEAFF. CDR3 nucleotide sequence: TGTGCCAGCAGTTACGGGCCGGAGGCGAACACTGAAGCTTTCTTT.

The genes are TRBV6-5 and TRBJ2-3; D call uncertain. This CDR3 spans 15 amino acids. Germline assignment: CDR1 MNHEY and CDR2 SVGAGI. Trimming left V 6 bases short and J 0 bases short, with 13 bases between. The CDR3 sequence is CASRFGYGSTDTQYF. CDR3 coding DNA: TGTGCCAGCAGGTTCGGATACGGTAGCACAGATACGCAGTATTTT.

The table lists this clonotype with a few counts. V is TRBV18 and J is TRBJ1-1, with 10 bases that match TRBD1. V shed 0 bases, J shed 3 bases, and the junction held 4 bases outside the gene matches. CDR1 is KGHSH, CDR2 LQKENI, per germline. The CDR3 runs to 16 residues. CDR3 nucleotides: TGTGCCAGCTCACCACCAGACAGGGGGCCATACACTGAAGCTTTCTTT. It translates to CASSPPDRGPYTEAFF.

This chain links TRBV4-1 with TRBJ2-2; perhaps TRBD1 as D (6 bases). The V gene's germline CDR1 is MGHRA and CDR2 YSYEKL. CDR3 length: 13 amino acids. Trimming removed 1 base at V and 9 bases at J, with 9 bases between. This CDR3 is CASSQVGGRELFF. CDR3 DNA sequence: TGCGCCAGCAGCCAAGTTGGGGGCCGGGAGCTGTTTTTT.

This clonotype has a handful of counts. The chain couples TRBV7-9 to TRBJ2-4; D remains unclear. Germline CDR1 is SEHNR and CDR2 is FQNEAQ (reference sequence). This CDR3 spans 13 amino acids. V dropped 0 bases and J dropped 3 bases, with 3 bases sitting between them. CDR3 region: CASSLAGKNIQYF. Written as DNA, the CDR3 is TGTGCCAGCAGCTTAGCAGGCAAAAACATTCAGTACTTC.

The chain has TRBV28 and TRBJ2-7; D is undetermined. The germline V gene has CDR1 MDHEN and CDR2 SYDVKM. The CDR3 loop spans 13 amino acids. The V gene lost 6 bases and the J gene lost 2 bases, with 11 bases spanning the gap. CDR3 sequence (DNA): TGTGCCAGCAGCTTACGCCAAACCTACGAGCAGTACGTC. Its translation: CASSLRQTYEQYV.

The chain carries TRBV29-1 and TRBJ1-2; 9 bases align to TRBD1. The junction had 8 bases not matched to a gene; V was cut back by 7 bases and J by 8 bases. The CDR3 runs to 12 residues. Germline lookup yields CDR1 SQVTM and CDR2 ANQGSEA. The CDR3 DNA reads TGCAGCGGGGACAGGGAAGTCGAAGGCTACACCTTC. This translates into CSGDREVEGYTF.

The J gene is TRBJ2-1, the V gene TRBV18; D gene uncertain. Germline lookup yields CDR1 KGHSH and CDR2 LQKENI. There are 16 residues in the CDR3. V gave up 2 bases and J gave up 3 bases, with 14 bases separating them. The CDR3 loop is CASSPVISPDYNEQFF. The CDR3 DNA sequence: TGTGCCAGCTCACCAGTGATAAGCCCGGACTACAATGAGCAGTTCTTC.

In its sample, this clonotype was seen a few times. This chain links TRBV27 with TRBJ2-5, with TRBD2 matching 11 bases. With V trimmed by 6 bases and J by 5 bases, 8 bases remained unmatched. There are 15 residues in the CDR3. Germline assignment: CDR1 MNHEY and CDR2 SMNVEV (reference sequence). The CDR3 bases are TGTGCCAGCAGCGTTAGCGGGGGGGCCCTCGAGACCCAGTACTTC. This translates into CASSVSGGALETQYF.

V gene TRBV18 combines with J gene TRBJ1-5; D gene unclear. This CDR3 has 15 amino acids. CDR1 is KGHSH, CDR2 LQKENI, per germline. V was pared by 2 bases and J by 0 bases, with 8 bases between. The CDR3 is CASSPSGVSNQPQHF. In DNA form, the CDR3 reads TGTGCCAGCTCACCAAGCGGGGTTAGCAATCAGCCCCAGCATTTT. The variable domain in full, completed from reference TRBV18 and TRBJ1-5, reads NAGVMQNPRHLVRRRGQEARLRCSPMKGHSHVYWYRQLPEEGLKFMVYLQKENIIDESGMPKERFSAEFPKEGPSILRIQQVVRGDSAAYFCASSPSGVSNQPQHFGDGTRLSIL.

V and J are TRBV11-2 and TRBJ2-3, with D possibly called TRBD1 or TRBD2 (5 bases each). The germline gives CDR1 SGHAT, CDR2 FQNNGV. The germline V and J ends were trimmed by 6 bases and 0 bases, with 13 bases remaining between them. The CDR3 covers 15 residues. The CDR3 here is CASRAPGRSTDTQYF. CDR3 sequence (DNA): TGTGCCAGCAGAGCACCGGGGCGGAGCACAGATACGCAGTATTTT.

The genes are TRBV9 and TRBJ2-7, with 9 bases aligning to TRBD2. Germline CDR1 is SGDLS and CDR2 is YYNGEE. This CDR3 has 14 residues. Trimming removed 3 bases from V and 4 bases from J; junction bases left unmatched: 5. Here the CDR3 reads CASSEGGGAYEQYF. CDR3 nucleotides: TGTGCCAGCAGCGAAGGCGGGGGGGCGTACGAGCAGTACTTC.

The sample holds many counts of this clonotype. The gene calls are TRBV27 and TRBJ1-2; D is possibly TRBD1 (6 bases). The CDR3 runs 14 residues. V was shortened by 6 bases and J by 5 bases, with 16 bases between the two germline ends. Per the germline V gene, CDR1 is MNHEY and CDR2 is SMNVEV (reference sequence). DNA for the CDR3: TGTGCCAGCAGCTTAGGGGGGGCCGGATATGGCTACACCTTC. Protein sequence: CASSLGGAGYGYTF.

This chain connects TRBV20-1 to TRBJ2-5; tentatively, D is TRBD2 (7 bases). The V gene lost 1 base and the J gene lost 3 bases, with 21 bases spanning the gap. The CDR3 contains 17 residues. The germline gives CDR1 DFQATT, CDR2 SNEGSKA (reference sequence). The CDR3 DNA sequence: TGCAGTGCTAGAGGAGCGACGGGGGGCCAGTCTAAAGAGACCCAGTACTTC. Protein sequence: CSARGATGGQSKETQYF.